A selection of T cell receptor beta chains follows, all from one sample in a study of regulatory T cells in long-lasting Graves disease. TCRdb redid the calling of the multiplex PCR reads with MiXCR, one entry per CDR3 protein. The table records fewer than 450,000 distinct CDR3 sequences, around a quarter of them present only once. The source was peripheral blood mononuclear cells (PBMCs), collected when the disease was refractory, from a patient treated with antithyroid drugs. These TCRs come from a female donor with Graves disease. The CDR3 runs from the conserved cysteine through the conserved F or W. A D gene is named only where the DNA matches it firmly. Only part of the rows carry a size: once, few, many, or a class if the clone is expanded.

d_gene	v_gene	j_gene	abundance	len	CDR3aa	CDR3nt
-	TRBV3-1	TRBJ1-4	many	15	CASSQVGRPNEKLFF	TGTGCCAGCAGCCAAGTGGGACGTCCAAATGAAAAACTGTTTTTT
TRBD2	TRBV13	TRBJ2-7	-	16	CASSARTSGRFYEQYF	TGTGCCAGCAGCGCTCGGACTAGCGGGAGATTCTACGAGCAGTACTTC
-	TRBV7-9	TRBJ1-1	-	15	CASSSTSARGTEAFF	TGTGCCAGCAGCTCCACATCGGCTAGAGGCACTGAAGCTTTCTTT
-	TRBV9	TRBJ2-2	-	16	CASSVFAYTNTGELFF	TGTGCCAGCAGCGTATTTGCGTACACGAACACCGGGGAGCTGTTTTTT
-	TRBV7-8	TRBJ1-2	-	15	CASSPRQGKDYGYTF	TGTGCCAGCAGCCCACGCCAGGGGAAAGACTATGGCTACACCTTC
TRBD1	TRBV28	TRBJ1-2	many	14	CASTGGGVRYGYTF	TGTGCCAGCACCGGAGGGGGCGTTCGCTATGGCTACACCTTC
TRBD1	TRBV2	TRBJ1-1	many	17	CARTGTGGFRSHTEAFF	TGTGCCAGGACCGGGACAGGGGGCTTCCGGTCTCACACTGAAGCTTTCTTT
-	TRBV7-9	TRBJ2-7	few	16	CASSSTGRGSIPEQYF	TGTGCCAGCAGCTCGACAGGGCGCGGGAGCATTCCCGAGCAGTACTTC
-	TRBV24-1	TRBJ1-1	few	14	CATSDGGAAAEAFF	TGTGCCACCAGTGATGGAGGGGCGGCGGCTGAAGCTTTCTTT
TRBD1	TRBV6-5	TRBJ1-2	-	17	CASSYSSAGTANYGYTF	TGTGCCAGCAGTTACTCGAGCGCCGGGACAGCTAACTATGGCTACACCTTC
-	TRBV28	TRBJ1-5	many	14	CASSLWPNNQPQHF	TGTGCCAGCAGTTTGTGGCCGAACAATCAGCCCCAGCATTTT
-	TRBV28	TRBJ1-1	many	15	CASSLPRALNTEAFF	TGTGCCAGCAGTTTACCCCGGGCTTTGAACACTGAAGCTTTCTTT
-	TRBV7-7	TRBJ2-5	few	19	CASSLGLFGSFGAQETQYF	TGTGCTAGCAGCTTGGGGCTGTTTGGGAGCTTTGGGGCTCAAGAGACCCAGTACTTC
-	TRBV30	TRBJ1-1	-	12	CAWSTTPTEAFF	TGTGCCTGGAGTACTACCCCAACTGAAGCTTTCTTT
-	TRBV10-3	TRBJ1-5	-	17	CAISESFGGVGNQPQHF	TGTGCCATCAGTGAGTCATTTGGAGGGGTCGGCAATCAGCCCCAGCATTTT
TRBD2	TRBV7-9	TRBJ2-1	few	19	CASSRGLAGVTGTYNEQFF	TGTGCCAGCAGCCGCGGACTAGCGGGAGTAACGGGGACTTACAATGAGCAGTTCTTC